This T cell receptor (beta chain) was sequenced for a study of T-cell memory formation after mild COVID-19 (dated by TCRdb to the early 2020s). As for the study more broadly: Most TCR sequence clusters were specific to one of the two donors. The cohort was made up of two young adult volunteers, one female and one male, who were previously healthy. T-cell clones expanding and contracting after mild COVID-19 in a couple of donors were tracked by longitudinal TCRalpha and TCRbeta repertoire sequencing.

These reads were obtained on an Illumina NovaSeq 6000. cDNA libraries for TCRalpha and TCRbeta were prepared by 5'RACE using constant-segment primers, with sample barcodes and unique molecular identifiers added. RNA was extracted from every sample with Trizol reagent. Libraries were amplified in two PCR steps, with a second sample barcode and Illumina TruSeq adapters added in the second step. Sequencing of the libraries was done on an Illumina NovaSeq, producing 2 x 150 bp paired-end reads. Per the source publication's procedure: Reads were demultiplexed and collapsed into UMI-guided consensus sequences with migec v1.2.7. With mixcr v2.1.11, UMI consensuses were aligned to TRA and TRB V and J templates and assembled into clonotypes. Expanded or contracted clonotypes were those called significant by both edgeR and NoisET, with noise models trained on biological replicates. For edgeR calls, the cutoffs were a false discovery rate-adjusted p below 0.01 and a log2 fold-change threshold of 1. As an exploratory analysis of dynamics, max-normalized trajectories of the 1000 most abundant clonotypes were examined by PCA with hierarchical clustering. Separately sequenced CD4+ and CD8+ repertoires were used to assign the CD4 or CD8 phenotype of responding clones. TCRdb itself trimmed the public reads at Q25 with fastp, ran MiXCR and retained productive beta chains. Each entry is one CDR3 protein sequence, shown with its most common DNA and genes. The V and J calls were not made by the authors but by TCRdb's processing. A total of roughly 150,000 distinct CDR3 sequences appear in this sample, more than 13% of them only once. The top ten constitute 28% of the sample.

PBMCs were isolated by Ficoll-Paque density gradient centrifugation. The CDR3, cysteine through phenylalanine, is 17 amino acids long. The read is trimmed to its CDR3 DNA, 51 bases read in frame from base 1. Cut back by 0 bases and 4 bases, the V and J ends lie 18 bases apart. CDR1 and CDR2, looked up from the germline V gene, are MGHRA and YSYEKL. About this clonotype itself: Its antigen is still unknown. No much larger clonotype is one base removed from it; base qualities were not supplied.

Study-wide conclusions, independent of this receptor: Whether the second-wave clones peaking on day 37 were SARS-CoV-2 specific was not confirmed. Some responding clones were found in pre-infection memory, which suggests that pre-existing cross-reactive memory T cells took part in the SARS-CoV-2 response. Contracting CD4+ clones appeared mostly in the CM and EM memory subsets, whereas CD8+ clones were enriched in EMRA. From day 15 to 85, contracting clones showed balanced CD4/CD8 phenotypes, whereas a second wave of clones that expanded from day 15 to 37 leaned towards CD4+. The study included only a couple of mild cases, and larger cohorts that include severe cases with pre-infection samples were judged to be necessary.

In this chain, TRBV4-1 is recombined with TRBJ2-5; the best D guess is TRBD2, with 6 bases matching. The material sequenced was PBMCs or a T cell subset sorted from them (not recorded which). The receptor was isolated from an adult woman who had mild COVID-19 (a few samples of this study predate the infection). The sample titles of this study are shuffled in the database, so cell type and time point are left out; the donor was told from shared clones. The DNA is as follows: TGCGCCAGCAGCCAAGATAGGGGAGGACTTGTCGGAGAGACCCAGTACTTC. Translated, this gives CASSQDRGGLVGETQYF.